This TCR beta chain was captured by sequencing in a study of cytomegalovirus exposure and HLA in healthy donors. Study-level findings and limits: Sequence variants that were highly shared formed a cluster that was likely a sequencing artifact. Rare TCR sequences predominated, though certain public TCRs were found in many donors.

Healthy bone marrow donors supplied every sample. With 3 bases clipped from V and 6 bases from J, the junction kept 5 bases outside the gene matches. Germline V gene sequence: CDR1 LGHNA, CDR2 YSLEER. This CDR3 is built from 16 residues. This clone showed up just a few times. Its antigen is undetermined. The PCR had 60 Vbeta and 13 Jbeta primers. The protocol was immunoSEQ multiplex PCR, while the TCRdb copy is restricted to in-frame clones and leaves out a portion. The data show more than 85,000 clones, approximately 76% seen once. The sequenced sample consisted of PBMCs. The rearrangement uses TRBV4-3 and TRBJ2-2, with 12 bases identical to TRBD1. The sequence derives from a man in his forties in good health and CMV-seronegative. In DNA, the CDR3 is TGCGCCAGCAGCCAGGGAGGGACAGGGGGCCCCGGGGAGCTGTTTTTT. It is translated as CASSQGGTGGPGELFF.